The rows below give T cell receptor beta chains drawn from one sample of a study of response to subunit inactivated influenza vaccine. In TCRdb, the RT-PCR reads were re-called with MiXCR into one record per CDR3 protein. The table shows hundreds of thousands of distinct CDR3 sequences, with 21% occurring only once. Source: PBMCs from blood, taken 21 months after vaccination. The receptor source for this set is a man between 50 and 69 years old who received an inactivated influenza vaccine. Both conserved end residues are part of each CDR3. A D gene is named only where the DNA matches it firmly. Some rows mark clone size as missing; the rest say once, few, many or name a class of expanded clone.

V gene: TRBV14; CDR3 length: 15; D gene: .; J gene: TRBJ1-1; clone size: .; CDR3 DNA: TGTGCCAGCAGCCGAGGAGGTGCAGGGGAAACTGAAGCTTTCTTT; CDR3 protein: CASSRGGAGETEAFF
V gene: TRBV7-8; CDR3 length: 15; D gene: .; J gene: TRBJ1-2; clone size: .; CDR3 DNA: TGTGCCAGCAGCGCGGCCTCCCCTTCTAACTATGGCTACACCTTC; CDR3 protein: CASSAASPSNYGYTF
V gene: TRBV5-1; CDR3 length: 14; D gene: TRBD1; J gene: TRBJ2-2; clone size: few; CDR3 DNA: TGCGCCAGCAGCAGTGGGACAGATACCGGGGAGCTGTTTTTT; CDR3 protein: CASSSGTDTGELFF
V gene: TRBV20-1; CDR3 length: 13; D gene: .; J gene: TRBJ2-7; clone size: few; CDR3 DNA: TGCAGTGCTAGAGTTCTGGGAACCTACGAGCAGTACTTC; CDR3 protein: CSARVLGTYEQYF
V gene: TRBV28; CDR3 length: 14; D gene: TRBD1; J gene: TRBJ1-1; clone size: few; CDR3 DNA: TGTGCCAGCAGCACGGGACAGGGGGCTACTGAAGCTTTCTTT; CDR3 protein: CASSTGQGATEAFF
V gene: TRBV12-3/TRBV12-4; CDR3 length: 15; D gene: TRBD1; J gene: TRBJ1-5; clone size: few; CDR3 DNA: TGTGCCAGCAGTTTACCTGGACAGGATAATCAGCCCCAGCATTTT; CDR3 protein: CASSLPGQDNQPQHF
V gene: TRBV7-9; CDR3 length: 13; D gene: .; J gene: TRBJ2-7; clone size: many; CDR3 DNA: TGTGCCAGCAGCTCGGGCCGATACTACGAGCAGTACTTC; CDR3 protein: CASSSGRYYEQYF
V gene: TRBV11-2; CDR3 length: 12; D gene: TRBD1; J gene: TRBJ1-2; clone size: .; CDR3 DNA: TGTGCCAGCAGCTTCGACAGGGAGGGCTACACCTTC; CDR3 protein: CASSFDREGYTF
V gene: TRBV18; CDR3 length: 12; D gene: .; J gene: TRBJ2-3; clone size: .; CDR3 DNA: TGTGCCAGCTCACCCTCTCCAGATACGCAGTATTTT; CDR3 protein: CASSPSPDTQYF
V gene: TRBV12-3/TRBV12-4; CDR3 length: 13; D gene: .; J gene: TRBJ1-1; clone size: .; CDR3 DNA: TGTGCCAGCAACCTGGGGCTGAACACTGAAGCTTTCTTT; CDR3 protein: CASNLGLNTEAFF
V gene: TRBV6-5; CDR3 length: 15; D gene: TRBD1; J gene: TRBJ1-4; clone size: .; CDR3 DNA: TGTGCCAGCAGTTACCTCAGGGGGAAGAATGAAAAACTGTTTTTT; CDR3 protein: CASSYLRGKNEKLFF
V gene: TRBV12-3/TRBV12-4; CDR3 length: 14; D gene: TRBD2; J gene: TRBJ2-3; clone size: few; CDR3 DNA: TGTGCCAGCAGTTTAGCGCAGGGGACTAGCGGGAGATATTTT; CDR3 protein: CASSLAQGTSGRYF
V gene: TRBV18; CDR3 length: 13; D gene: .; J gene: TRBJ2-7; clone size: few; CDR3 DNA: TGTGCCAGCTCACCACCATTCTCCTACGAGCAGTACTTC; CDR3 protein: CASSPPFSYEQYF
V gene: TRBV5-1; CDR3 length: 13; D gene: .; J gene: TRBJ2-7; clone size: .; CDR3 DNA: TGCGCCAGCAGTAAAGGGGACTCCTACGAGCAGTACTTC; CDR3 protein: CASSKGDSYEQYF
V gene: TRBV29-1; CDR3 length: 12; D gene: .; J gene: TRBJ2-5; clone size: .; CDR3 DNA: TGCAGCGTTGTCCCAGGGGGGGAGACCCAGTACTTC; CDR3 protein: CSVVPGGETQYF
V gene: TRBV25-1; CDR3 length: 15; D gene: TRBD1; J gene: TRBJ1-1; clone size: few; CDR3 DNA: TGTGCCAGCAGTGACCCAACAGGGGCTATCACTGAAGCTTTCTTT; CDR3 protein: CASSDPTGAITEAFF
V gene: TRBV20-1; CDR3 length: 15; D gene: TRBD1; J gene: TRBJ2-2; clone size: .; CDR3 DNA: TGCAGTGCTAGTGTTCCGAGACAGGGGGCCGGGGAGCTGTTTTTT; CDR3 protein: CSASVPRQGAGELFF